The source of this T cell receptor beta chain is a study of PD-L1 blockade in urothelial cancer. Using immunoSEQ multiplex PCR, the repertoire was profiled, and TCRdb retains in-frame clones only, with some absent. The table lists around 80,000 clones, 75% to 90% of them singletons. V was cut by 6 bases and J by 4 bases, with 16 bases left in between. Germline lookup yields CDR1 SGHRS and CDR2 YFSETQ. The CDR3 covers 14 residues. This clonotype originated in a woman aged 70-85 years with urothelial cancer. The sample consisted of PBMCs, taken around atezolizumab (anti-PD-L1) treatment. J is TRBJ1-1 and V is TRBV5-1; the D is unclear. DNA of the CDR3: TGCGCCAGCAAAGGCGAGGCCCGGGTCACTGAAGCTTTCTTT. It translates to CASKGEARVTEAFF.